A single sample is the source of the 8 T cell receptor beta chains below, sequenced in a study of regulatory T cells in long-lasting Graves disease. The time point is: newly diagnosed GD, antithyroid drugs for less than 3 months. The TCR library used RNA extracted from PBMCs. Arm-PCR of CDR3 regions with iRepertoire HTBI primers generated TCR beta libraries. TCRdb processed the multiplex PCR reads anew with MiXCR; each CDR3 protein has one entry. The data contain hundreds of thousands of distinct CDR3 sequences, about 15% of them seen just once; the ten biggest clones take up under 20%. These same records also appear under a second study, on T cells in Graves' hyperthyroidism and ophthalmopathy.

The sequenced sample was peripheral blood mononuclear cells (PBMCs), obtained at new diagnosis, from a patient treated with antithyroid drugs. All receptors derive from a woman aged 25-40 years with Graves disease.

This clonotype was counted at least ten times. The rearrangement joins TRBV7-2 to TRBJ2-1; no clear D gene. Trimming stripped 5 bases from V and 4 bases from J, with 12 bases between. CDR1 is SGHTA, CDR2 FQGNSA, per germline. The CDR3 extends over 14 amino acids. CDR3 protein: CASSPAPPYNEQFF. In DNA, the CDR3 is TGTGCCAGCAGCCCAGCGCCACCTTACAATGAGCAGTTCTTC.

This chain uses TRBV15 with TRBJ2-5; the D gene is possibly TRBD2 (5 bases). This CDR3 region has 16 residues. V lost 0 bases and J lost 1, with 12 bases in between. Per germline, CDR1 LNHNV and CDR2 YYDKDF (reference sequence). This CDR3 reads CATSRDLQAAQETQYF. CDR3 sequence (DNA): TGTGCCACCAGCAGAGATCTTCAAGCGGCCCAAGAGACCCAGTACTTC.

Many counts were recorded for this clonotype. The chain employs TRBV7-2 and TRBJ2-3, with TRBD2 matching 8 bases. V shed 0 bases, J shed 2 bases, and the junction held 4 bases outside the gene matches. CDR1 and CDR2 (germline): SGHTA, FQGNSA. This CDR3 is 16 amino acids long. CDR3 sequence: CASSLAGTRDTDTQYF. CDR3 nucleotide sequence: TGTGCCAGCAGCTTAGCCGGGACTAGGGACACAGATACGCAGTATTTT.

The table lists this clonotype with many counts. The chain is built from TRBV5-1 and TRBJ1-6; D is uncertain. CDR1 and CDR2 (germline): SGHRS, YFSETQ. V gave up 3 bases and J gave up 9 bases, with 16 bases separating them. The CDR3 consists of 15 residues. CDR3 sequence reads: CASSSDGYYGSPLHF. DNA of the CDR3: TGCGCCAGCAGCTCCGACGGCTATTACGGTTCACCCCTCCACTTT.

This clonotype was seen at least ten times. V and J are TRBV15 and TRBJ2-3; 9 bases fit TRBD2. The V gene end was trimmed by 1 base and the J gene end by 0 bases; junction bases not matched to a gene: 2. Germline V CDR1 and CDR2: LNHNV, YYDKDF (reference sequence). This CDR3 comprises 16 residues. The CDR3 coding sequence is TGTGCCACCAGCAGAGTAGCGGGAGCTAGCACAGATACGCAGTATTTT. As protein: CATSRVAGASTDTQYF.

This clonotype was detected only a few times. The rearrangement joins TRBV5-1 to TRBJ2-7; the match to TRBD2 covers 7 bases. CDR1 and CDR2 from the germline V gene are SGHRS and YFSETQ. J was trimmed by 3 bases and V by 0 bases; bases with no gene match: 9. CDR3 length equals 16 residues. The CDR3 region has the DNA TGCGCCAGCAGCTTGGATGGCGGGAGTTTTGTCTACGAGCAGTACTTC. Translating gives CASSLDGGSFVYEQYF.

The rearrangement joins TRBV10-3 to TRBJ1-2; 7 nucleotides align to TRBD1. V dropped 7 bases and J dropped 4; count of bases not matched to a gene: 9. The germline gives CDR1 ENHRY, CDR2 SYGVKD. This CDR3 comprises 14 residues. The DNA for the CDR3 is TGTGCCATCAAAAGGGACAGCTTTCCCTATGGCTACACCTTC. It encodes CAIKRDSFPYGYTF.

This clonotype came up a few times. This chain links TRBV20-1 with TRBJ2-7, with 7 bases that match TRBD1. The CDR3 is 12 residues long. V shed 6 bases, J shed 3 bases, and the junction held 5 bases outside the gene matches. Germline CDR1 DFQATT, CDR2 SNEGSKA (reference sequence). CDR3 bases: TGCAGTGCCCCACGACAGGGCTACGAGCAGTACTTC. It specifies CSAPRQGYEQYF.